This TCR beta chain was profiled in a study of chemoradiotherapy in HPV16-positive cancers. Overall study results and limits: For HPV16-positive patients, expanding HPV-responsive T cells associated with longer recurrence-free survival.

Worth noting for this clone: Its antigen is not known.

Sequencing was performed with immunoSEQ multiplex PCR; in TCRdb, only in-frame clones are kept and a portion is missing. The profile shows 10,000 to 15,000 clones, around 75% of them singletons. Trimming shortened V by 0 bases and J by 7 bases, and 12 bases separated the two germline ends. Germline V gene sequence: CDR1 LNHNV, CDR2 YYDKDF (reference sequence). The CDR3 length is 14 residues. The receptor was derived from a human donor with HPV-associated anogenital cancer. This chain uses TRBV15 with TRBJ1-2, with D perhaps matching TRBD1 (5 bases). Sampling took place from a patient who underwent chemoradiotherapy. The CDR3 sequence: CATSRDLTGGGYTF. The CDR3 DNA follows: TGTGCCACCAGCAGAGATCTCACAGGAGGTGGCTACACCTTC.